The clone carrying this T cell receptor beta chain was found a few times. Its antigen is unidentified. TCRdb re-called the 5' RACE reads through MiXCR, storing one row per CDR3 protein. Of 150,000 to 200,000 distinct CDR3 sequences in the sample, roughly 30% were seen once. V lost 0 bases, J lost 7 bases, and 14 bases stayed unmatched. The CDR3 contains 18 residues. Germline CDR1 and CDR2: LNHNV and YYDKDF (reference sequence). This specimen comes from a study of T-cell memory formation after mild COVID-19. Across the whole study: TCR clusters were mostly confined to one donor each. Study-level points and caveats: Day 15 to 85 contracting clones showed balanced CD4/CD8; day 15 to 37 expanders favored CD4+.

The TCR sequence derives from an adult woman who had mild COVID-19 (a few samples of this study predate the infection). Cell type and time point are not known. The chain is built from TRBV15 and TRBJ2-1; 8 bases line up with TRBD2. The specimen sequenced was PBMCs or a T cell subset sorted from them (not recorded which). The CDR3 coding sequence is TGTGCCACCAGCAGAGAACACCAGACTAGCGATTTCGGGAATGAGCAGTTCTTC. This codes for CATSREHQTSDFGNEQFF. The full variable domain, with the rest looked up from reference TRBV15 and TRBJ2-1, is DAMVIQNPRYQVTQFGKPVTLSCSQTLNHNVMYWYQQKSSQAPKLLFHYYDKDFNNEADTPDNFQSRRPNTSFCFLDIRSPGLGDTAMYLCATSREHQTSDFGNEQFFGPGTRLTVL.